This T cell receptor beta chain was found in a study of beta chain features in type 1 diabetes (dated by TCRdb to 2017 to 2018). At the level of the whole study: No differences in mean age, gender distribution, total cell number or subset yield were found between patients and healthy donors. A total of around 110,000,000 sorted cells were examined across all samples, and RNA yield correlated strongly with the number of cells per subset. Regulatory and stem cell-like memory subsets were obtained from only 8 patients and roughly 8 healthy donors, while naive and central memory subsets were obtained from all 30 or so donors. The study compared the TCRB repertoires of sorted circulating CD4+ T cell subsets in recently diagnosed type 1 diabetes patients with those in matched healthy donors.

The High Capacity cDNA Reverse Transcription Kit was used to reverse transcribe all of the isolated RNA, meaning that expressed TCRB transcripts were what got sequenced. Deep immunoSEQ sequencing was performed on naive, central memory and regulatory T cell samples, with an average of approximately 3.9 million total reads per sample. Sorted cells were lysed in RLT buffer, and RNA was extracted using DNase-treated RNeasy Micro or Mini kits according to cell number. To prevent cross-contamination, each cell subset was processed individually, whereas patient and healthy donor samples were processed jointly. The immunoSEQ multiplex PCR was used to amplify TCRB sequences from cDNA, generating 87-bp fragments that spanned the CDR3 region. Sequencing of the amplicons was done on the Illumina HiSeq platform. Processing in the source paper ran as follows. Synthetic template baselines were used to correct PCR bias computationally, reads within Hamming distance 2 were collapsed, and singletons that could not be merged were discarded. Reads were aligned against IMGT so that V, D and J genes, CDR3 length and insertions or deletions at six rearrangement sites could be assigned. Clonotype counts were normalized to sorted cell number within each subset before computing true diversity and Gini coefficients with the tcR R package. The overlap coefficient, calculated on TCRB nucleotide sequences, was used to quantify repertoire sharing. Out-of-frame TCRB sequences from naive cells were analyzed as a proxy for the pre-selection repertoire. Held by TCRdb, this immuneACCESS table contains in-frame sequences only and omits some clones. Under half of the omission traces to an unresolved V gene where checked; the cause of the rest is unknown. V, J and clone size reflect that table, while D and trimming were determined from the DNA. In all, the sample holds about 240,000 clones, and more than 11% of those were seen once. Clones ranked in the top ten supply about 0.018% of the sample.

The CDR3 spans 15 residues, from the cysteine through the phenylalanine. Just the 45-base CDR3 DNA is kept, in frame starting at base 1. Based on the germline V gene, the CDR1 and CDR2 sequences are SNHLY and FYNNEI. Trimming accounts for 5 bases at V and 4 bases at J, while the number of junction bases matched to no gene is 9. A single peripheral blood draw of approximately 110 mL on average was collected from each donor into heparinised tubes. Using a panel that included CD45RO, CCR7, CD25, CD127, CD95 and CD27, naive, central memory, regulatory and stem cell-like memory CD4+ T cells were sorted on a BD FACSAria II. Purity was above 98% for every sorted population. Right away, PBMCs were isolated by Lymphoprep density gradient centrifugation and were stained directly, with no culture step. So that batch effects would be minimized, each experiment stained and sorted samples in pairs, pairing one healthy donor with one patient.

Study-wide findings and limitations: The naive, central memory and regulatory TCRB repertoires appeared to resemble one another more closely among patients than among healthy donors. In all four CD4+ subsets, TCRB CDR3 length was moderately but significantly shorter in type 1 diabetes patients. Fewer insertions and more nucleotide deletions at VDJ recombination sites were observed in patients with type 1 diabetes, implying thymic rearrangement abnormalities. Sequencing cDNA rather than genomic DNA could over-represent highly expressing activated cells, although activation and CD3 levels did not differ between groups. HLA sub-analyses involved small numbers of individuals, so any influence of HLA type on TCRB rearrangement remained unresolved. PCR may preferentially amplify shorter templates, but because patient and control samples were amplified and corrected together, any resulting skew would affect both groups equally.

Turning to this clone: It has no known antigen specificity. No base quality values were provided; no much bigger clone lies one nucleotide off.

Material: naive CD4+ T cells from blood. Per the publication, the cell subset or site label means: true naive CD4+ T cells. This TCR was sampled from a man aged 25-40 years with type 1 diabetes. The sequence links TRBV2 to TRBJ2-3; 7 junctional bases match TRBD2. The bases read TGTGCCAGCAGTCCCCTAACGGGGGGAGCAGATACGCAGTATTTT. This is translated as CASSPLTGGADTQYF.